These T cell receptor beta chains were read from a single sample in a study of shared clonotypes between healthy human individuals. Generated by immunoSEQ multiplex PCR, the TCRdb table keeps only in-frame clones and is missing some. The data contain millions of clones, more than 80% of them singletons. The material sequenced was naive CD4+ T cells from PBMCs. The origin of the receptors is a man between 18 and 29 years old in good health. Some clones in this sample may be carry-over from other donors' samples. CDR3s include the opening cysteine and the closing phenylalanine or tryptophan. A D gene is named only where the DNA matches it firmly. Size values are once, few and many counts, or a class for expanded clones, and some rows have none.

j_call,clone_size,d_call,v_call,cdr3_length,cdr3_aa,cdr3_nt
TRBJ1-2,NA,NA,TRBV27,14,CASSHGGIGYGYTF,TGTGCCAGCAGTCACGGGGGTATAGGCTATGGCTACACCTTC
TRBJ2-3,once,TRBD2,TRBV10-3,15,CAISRLAGNSDTQYF,TGTGCCATCAGTAGACTAGCGGGCAACTCAGATACGCAGTATTTT
TRBJ2-7,NA,TRBD2,TRBV7-2,15,CASSSPGLAAYEQYF,TGTGCCAGCAGCTCCCCGGGACTAGCGGCCTACGAGCAGTACTTC
TRBJ1-5,NA,TRBD1,TRBV6-6,15,CASRPGTGNNQPQHF,TGTGCCAGCAGACCCGGGACAGGGAACAATCAGCCCCAGCATTTT
TRBJ2-7,NA,NA,TRBV28,15,CASTPGGIGAYEQYF,TGTGCCAGCACCCCCGGGGGCATAGGCGCCTACGAGCAGTACTTC
TRBJ2-4,once,NA,TRBV6-5,14,CASSYAGSKNIQYF,TGTGCCAGCAGTTATGCGGGGTCCAAAAACATTCAGTACTTC
TRBJ1-3,NA,NA,TRBV29-1,14,CSVVGQLSGNTIYF,TGCAGCGTTGTAGGGCAGCTCTCTGGAAACACCATATATTTT
TRBJ2-1,NA,TRBD2,TRBV9,21,CASSVGSASGRFGSSYNEQFF,TGTGCCAGCAGCGTAGGTTCGGCTAGCGGGCGATTCGGAAGTTCCTACAATGAGCAGTTCTTC
TRBJ2-1,NA,TRBD1,TRBV28,15,CASTPGSGGRNEQFF,TGTGCCAGCACCCCCGGGTCAGGGGGCAGGAATGAGCAGTTCTTC
TRBJ2-4,NA,NA,TRBV7-3,12,CASSTTGGIQYF,TGTGCCAGCAGCACCACCGGGGGCATTCAGTACTTC
TRBJ2-1,once,NA,TRBV5-1,12,CASSATNNEQFF,TGCGCCAGCAGCGCCACGAACAATGAGCAGTTCTTC
TRBJ2-7,NA,NA,TRBV4-1,14,CASSQEDFSYEQYF,TGCGCCAGCAGCCAAGAGGACTTTTCCTACGAGCAGTACTTC
TRBJ2-5,NA,NA,TRBV7-6,14,CASSFLGRQETQYF,TGTGCCAGCAGCTTTTTAGGGCGACAAGAGACCCAGTACTTC
TRBJ2-7,NA,NA,TRBV6-5,12,CASRGTGIGQYF,TGTGCCAGCAGGGGGACGGGGATTGGGCAGTACTTC
TRBJ2-6,NA,NA,TRBV7-2,14,CASSSTPGANVLTF,TGTGCCAGCAGTTCTACTCCTGGGGCCAACGTCCTGACTTTC
TRBJ2-7,NA,NA,TRBV6-1,15,CASSGDEGFPYEQYF,TGTGCCAGCAGTGGGGACGAGGGGTTCCCCTACGAGCAGTACTTC
TRBJ2-3,NA,TRBD2,TRBV25-1,14,CASSEWGGKDTQYF,TGTGCCAGCAGTGAATGGGGGGGGAAAGATACGCAGTATTTT
TRBJ2-2,NA,NA,TRBV2,13,CASSPIGTGELFF,TGTGCCAGCAGTCCGATAGGGACCGGGGAGCTGTTTTTT